This entry lists 30 T cell receptor beta chains sequenced from one sample in a study of CD4 T cells in relation to SARS-CoV-2 and coronaviruses. Their antigens are not known. TCRdb's copy holds only in-frame clones and misses some; the assay was immunoSEQ multiplex PCR. Among 35,000 to 50,000 clones, around 80% were seen once, and the ten largest hold more than 1.4%. Sequencing was done on a sample of naive CD4+ T cells from PBMCs, cultured in vitro. Subset noted: naive CD4+ T cells isolated by negative enrichment. The receptors stem from an adult with COVID-19.

This sequence joins TRBV24-1 and TRBJ2-5; no clear D gene. V lost 0 bases and J 4 bases, leaving 11 bases between the germline ends. Per germline, CDR1 KGHDR and CDR2 SFDVKD. The length of the CDR3 is 15 residues. The CDR3 protein is CATSDLGEFPETQYF. For the CDR3, the DNA is TGTGCCACCAGTGATTTGGGGGAATTCCCAGAGACCCAGTACTTC.

This clone was observed a handful of times. The J gene is TRBJ2-7, the V gene TRBV2; a possible D gene is TRBD2 (5 bases). From germline, CDR1 is SNHLY and CDR2 FYNNEI. The CDR3 contains 14 residues. V was clipped by 6 bases and J by 0 bases, with 12 bases between them. In DNA form, the CDR3 reads TGTGCCAGCAGCGGCGGGTCAGTCTCCTACGAGCAGTACTTC. Protein: CASSGGSVSYEQYF. Filled out from reference TRBV2 and TRBJ2-7, the complete variable domain reads EPEVTQTPSHQVTQMGQEVILRCVPISNHLYFYWYRQILGQKVEFLVSFYNNEISEKSEIFDDQFSVERPDGSNFTLKIRSTKLEDSAMYFCASSGGSVSYEQYFGPGTRLTVT.

The J gene is TRBJ1-2, the V gene TRBV28; D unclear. The germline V gene encodes CDR1 MDHEN and CDR2 SYDVKM. The CDR3 has 11 amino acids. V lost 5 bases, J lost 5 bases, and 6 bases lay in between. CDR3 sequence (DNA): TGTGCCAGCAGTAAGATTTATGGCTACACCTTC. It translates to CASSKIYGYTF.

The chain carries TRBV28 and TRBJ1-5; 10 bases line up with TRBD1. The CDR3 spans 16 residues. V was pared by 5 bases and J by 10 bases, with 14 bases of the junction left unmatched. Germline V gene data show CDR1 as MDHEN and CDR2 as SYDVKM. CDR3 DNA sequence: TGTGCCAGCAGTACCTGGACAGGGGGAAACTATCGCCCCCAGCATTTT. The encoded protein is CASSTWTGGNYRPQHF.

The V gene is TRBV7-9, the J gene TRBJ2-7; 10 positions agree with TRBD2. The junction had 4 bases not matched to a gene; V was cut back by 5 bases and J by 0 bases. The CDR3 contains 15 residues. Per germline, CDR1 SEHNR and CDR2 FQNEAQ (reference sequence). CDR3 in amino acids: CASSPSGSDSYEQYF. The CDR3, as DNA: TGTGCCAGCAGCCCTAGCGGGAGCGACTCCTACGAGCAGTACTTC.

The chain employs TRBV27 and TRBJ1-6, with 10 positions matching TRBD1. Germline V CDR1 and CDR2: MNHEY, SMNVEV (reference sequence). This CDR3 comprises 15 residues. Trimming took 5 bases from V and 9 from J; bases not matched to a gene: 7. The CDR3 loop reads CASSPRQGAGSPLHF. The CDR3 DNA is TGTGCCAGCAGTCCGCGACAGGGGGCGGGTTCACCCCTCCACTTT.

This chain connects TRBV9 to TRBJ2-1; 10 positions match TRBD2. Germline V gene sequence: CDR1 SGDLS, CDR2 YYNGEE. There are 19 residues in the CDR3. V trimming: 3 bases; J trimming: 0 bases; junction bases outside the gene matches: 12. The DNA of the CDR3 is TGTGCCAGCAGCGGGGGGGCCGGACTAGCGGCAAGCTCCTACAATGAGCAGTTCTTC. Translation: CASSGGAGLAASSYNEQFF.

The CDR3 DNA follows: TGTGCCAGCAGTTCTCAGGGGGCAGATTCTTACAATGAGCAGTTCTTC. Translation gives CASSSQGADSYNEQFF. The rearrangement joins TRBV28 to TRBJ2-1, with TRBD1 identical over 8 bases. The germline V gene encodes CDR1 MDHEN and CDR2 SYDVKM. The CDR3 is 16 amino acids. J gave up 4 bases and V 4 bases, and 9 bases lay outside the gene matches.

This sequence joins TRBV30 and TRBJ2-1; weak D call: TRBD2 (5 bases). The CDR3 consists of 10 residues. Trimming stripped 3 bases from V and 9 bases from J, with 6 bases between. The germline V gene encodes CDR1 GTSNPN and CDR2 SVGIG (reference sequence). The CDR3 DNA sequence: TGTGCCTGGAGCGAGGGTGAGCAGTTCTTC. Protein sequence: CAWSEGEQFF.

V is TRBV9 and J is TRBJ1-3; D gene uncertain. Germline CDR1 is SGDLS and CDR2 is YYNGEE. The V gene lost 0 bases and the J gene lost 4 bases, with 14 bases spanning the gap. This CDR3 is built from 16 residues. CDR3 coding DNA: TGTGCCAGCAGCGTAGCTACGAGGGCATCGGGAAACACCATATATTTT. Translating gives CASSVATRASGNTIYF.

V is TRBV15 and J is TRBJ2-1; possible D gene TRBD2, 6 bases. This CDR3 has 16 residues. V lost 5 bases and J lost 9, with 23 bases in between. Germline V gene lookup returns CDR1 LNHNV and CDR2 YYDKDF (reference sequence). The CDR3 spells CATSVLAGHSPPEQFF. The DNA of the CDR3 is TGTGCCACCAGCGTTCTCGCGGGGCACTCCCCCCCTGAGCAGTTCTTC.

This clone was detected a few times. The rearrangement links TRBV5-1 to TRBJ1-4; TRBD1 agrees at 9 bases. The junction had 4 bases not matched to a gene; V was cut back by 0 bases and J by 7 bases. CDR3 length: 15 amino acids. The germline V gene encodes CDR1 SGHRS and CDR2 YFSETQ. The CDR3 sequence is CASSLGTGDGEKLFF. CDR3 nucleotide sequence: TGCGCCAGCAGCTTGGGGACAGGGGATGGTGAAAAACTGTTTTTT.

V and J are TRBV5-1 and TRBJ1-5; D is ambiguous. Between the trimmed V and J ends, which lost 2 bases and 3 bases, there was a span of 12 bases. The CDR3 totals 15 residues. Germline assignment: CDR1 SGHRS and CDR2 YFSETQ. The CDR3 sequence is CASSLRGRNNQPQHF. CDR3 bases: TGCGCCAGCAGCTTAAGAGGGCGGAACAATCAGCCCCAGCATTTT.

V gene TRBV28 combines with J gene TRBJ2-3; D is unresolved. With 2 bases removed from V and 4 bases from J, the gap between germline ends came to 10 bases. Per the germline V gene, CDR1 is MDHEN and CDR2 is SYDVKM. CDR3 size: 14 residues. The CDR3 reads CASSLGLAADTQYF. CDR3 DNA: TGTGCCAGCAGTTTAGGGTTAGCAGCAGATACGCAGTATTTT.

The CDR3 DNA reads TGTGCCACCAGTGATCGACACGGACAGGGAGTCCAAGAGACCCAGTACTTC. Its protein product is CATSDRHGQGVQETQYF. This chain joins TRBV24-1 and TRBJ2-5, with 8 bases identical to TRBD1. Germline V CDR1 and CDR2: KGHDR, SFDVKD. This CDR3 region has 17 residues. V lost 3 bases to trimming and J lost 1 base; unmatched junction nucleotides: 9.

The chain recombines TRBV6-2 or TRBV6-3 with TRBJ2-1, with D perhaps TRBD1 or TRBD2 (5 bases each). Germline V gene lookup returns CDR1 MNHEY and CDR2 SVGEGT. V lost 5 bases to trimming and J lost 13 bases, with 15 bases between them. The CDR3 covers 12 residues. The CDR3 sequence: CASSPRDEKQFF. The DNA of the CDR3 is TGTGCCAGCAGTCCCCGGGACGAAAAACAGTTCTTC.

The J gene is TRBJ1-2, the V gene TRBV7-9, with a tentative D call TRBD1 (6 bases). V lost 6 bases and J lost 7, with 15 bases in between. CDR1 is SEHNR and CDR2 is FQNEAQ in the germline V gene (reference sequence). CDR3 length: 13 amino acids. DNA for the CDR3: TGTGCCAGCAGTCTGGGGGCGTCGGTTGGCTACACCTTC. It specifies CASSLGASVGYTF.

The chain is built from TRBV11-2 and TRBJ2-1, with D perhaps matching TRBD2 (5 bases). Trimming shortened V by 5 bases and J by 7 bases, and 12 bases separated the two germline ends. The CDR3 has 13 amino acids. Looked up from germline, CDR1 is SGHAT and CDR2 is FQNNGV. CDR3 nucleotides: TGTGCCAGCAGCATAGGACTTTTTAATGAGCAGTTCTTC. Protein: CASSIGLFNEQFF.

The chain uses TRBV7-2 and TRBJ2-2, with 7 positions matching TRBD2. The CDR3 totals 17 residues. CDR1 and CDR2 (germline): SGHTA, FQGNSA. J gave up 3 bases and V 4 bases, and 11 bases lay outside the gene matches. This CDR3 is CASSSSWGRADTGELFF. CDR3 in DNA: TGTGCCAGCAGCTCGTCCTGGGGGAGGGCCGACACCGGGGAGCTGTTTTTT.

The chain combines TRBV6-5 with TRBJ2-3; either TRBD1 or TRBD2 may supply D (5 bases each). The CDR3 totals 14 residues. Germline CDR1 MNHEY, CDR2 SVGAGI. V gave up 6 bases and J gave up 4 bases, with 14 bases separating them. CDR3 coding DNA: TGTGCCAGCAGCCGAGGGGCCCGGGCAGATACGCAGTATTTT. This sequence encodes CASSRGARADTQYF.

The V and J genes are TRBV28 and TRBJ2-3, with unresolved D. The CDR3 runs 13 residues. Germline CDR1 and CDR2: MDHEN and SYDVKM. The ends were cut back, 1 base at V and 6 bases at J, with 8 bases in the middle. In DNA form, the CDR3 reads TGTGCCAGCAGTTTATCCAATTCGGATACGCAGTATTTT. It encodes CASSLSNSDTQYF.

The V and J genes are TRBV7-9 and TRBJ1-5, with D maybe TRBD1 (5 bases). Germline loops: CDR1 SEHNR, CDR2 FQNEAQ (reference sequence). This CDR3 is 17 amino acids long. V was pared by 5 bases and J by 0 bases, with 17 bases between. CDR3 bases: TGTGCCAGCAGCGCCGCCGGGACGGTCAATAGCAATCAGCCCCAGCATTTT. Translation: CASSAAGTVNSNQPQHF.

The CDR3 region has the DNA TGTGCCAGCAGGCCGGGACAGGGTAATGAAAAACTGTTTTTT. Translation: CASRPGQGNEKLFF. The chain recombines TRBV2 with TRBJ1-4; TRBD1 aligns across 9 bases. J gave up 4 bases and V 6 bases, and 3 bases lay outside the gene matches. The CDR3 runs 14 residues. Per the germline V gene, CDR1 is SNHLY and CDR2 is FYNNEI.

The chain combines TRBV28 with TRBJ2-2; possible D gene TRBD2, 5 bases. This CDR3 region has 15 residues. Germline CDR1 is MDHEN and CDR2 is SYDVKM. The V end lost 4 bases, the J end lost 0 bases, and 9 bases lay between the germline ends. CDR3 protein: CASSWVAPNTGELFF. The CDR3 DNA follows: TGTGCCAGCAGTTGGGTAGCGCCGAACACCGGGGAGCTGTTTTTT.

The J gene is TRBJ2-1, the V gene TRBV25-1; 11 bases are shared with TRBD1. With V trimmed by 3 bases and J by 2 bases, 3 bases remained unmatched. Germline assignment: CDR1 MGHDK and CDR2 SYGVNS. There are 16 residues in the CDR3. The CDR3 loop is CASSEPGQGAYNEQFF. The DNA for the CDR3 is TGTGCCAGCAGTGAGCCGGGACAGGGGGCCTACAATGAGCAGTTCTTC.

This chain connects TRBV7-8 to TRBJ2-7; 13 bases fit TRBD2. The V and J ends lost 2 bases and 3 bases, in that order; junction bases with no gene match: 10. This CDR3 has 18 amino acids. Per the germline V gene, CDR1 is SGHVS and CDR2 is FQNEAQ. CDR3 in DNA: TGTGCCAGCAGCTTAAATCTTGCCACTAGCGGGAGGGTCTACGAGCAGTACTTC. It yields the protein CASSLNLATSGRVYEQYF.

The chain couples TRBV28 to TRBJ2-7; weak D call: TRBD1 (6 bases). Germline V gene lookup returns CDR1 MDHEN and CDR2 SYDVKM. CDR3 length: 16 residues. V lost 6 bases and J lost 0, with 18 bases in between. The CDR3 is CASRRPGQRASYEQYF. CDR3 DNA sequence: TGTGCCAGCAGGAGACCGGGACAACGTGCCTCCTACGAGCAGTACTTC.

This clone was observed once. This chain links TRBV7-9 with TRBJ2-3; no clear D gene. The CDR3 covers 14 residues. The V and J ends lost 0 bases and 2 bases respectively, with 6 bases between them. Germline V gene lookup returns CDR1 SEHNR and CDR2 FQNEAQ (reference sequence). CDR3 DNA sequence: TGTGCCAGCAGCTTAGCGCGTTCCACAGATACGCAGTATTTT. As protein: CASSLARSTDTQYF.

The CDR3 loop is CASSLSVGTGPNYGYTF. The CDR3 DNA sequence: TGTGCCAGCAGTTTATCAGTCGGGACAGGGCCTAACTATGGCTACACCTTC. The V gene is TRBV28, the J gene TRBJ1-2, with TRBD1 matching over 9 bases. Trimming at V came to 1 base and at J to 0 bases, leaving 6 bases not matched to a gene. Germline values: CDR1 MDHEN, CDR2 SYDVKM. The CDR3 is 17 residues long.

V and J are TRBV19 and TRBJ2-2; 11 nucleotides align to TRBD2. The germline gives CDR1 LNHDA, CDR2 SQIVND (reference sequence). The CDR3 is made up of 18 amino acids. With 2 bases clipped from V and 4 bases from J, the junction kept 9 bases outside the gene matches. CDR3 bases: TGTGCCAGTAGTATAACCCACCTAGCGGGGGGAACCACCGGGGAGCTGTTTTTT. As protein: CASSITHLAGGTTGELFF.